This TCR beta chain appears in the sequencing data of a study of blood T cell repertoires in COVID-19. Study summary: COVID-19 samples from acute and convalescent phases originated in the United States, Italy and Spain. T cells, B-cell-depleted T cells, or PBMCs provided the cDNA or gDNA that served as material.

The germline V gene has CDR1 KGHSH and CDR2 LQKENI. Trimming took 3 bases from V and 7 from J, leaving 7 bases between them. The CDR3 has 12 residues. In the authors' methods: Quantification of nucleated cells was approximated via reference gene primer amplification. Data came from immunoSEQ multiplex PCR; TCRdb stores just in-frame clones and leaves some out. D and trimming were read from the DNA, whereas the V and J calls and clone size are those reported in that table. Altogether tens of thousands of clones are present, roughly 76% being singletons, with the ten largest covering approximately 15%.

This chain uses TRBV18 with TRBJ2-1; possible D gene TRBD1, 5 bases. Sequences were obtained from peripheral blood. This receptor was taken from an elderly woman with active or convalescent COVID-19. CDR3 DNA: TGTGCCAGCTCACCGTCAGGGAATGAGCAGTTCTTC. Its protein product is CASSPSGNEQFF.